The present TCR beta chain was sequenced within a study of blood T cell repertoires in COVID-19. The V gene lost 4 bases and the J gene lost 2 bases, with 8 bases spanning the gap. This CDR3 has 12 residues. In germline, CDR1 is SQVTM, CDR2 ANQGSEA. Sequencing used immunoSEQ multiplex PCR; TCRdb keeps in-frame clones, though not all of them. The sample has tens of thousands of clones; just over 85% are singletons. The TCR was taken from a man aged 50-59 years with active or convalescent COVID-19. The V and J genes are TRBV29-1 and TRBJ1-1; the D gene is possibly TRBD1 (6 bases). Source material: peripheral blood. The CDR3 DNA is TGCAGCGTTGGGGGGGGCAACACTGAAGCTTTCTTT. Amino acid sequence: CSVGGGNTEAFF.